There are a few counts of the clone carrying this T cell receptor beta chain. Its specificity is unknown. The CDR3 length is 11 residues. Germline lookup yields CDR1 SQVTM and CDR2 ANQGSEA. The V and J ends lost 0 bases and 2 bases respectively, with 0 bases between them. Data came from immunoSEQ multiplex PCR; TCRdb stores just in-frame clones and leaves some out. The sample holds around 95,000 clones, approximately 87% seen once. The data originate from a study of T cell responses to AZD1222 COVID-19 vaccine. About the study: Pooling covered second doses at about 4 or about 12 weeks.

General study points: Baseline seropositivity characterized only a handful of AZD1222 recipients. The peak T cell response came first, and repertoires were sampled only after it. Recipients of two AZD1222 doses showed rising Spike-specific TCR breadth and depth.

The gene calls are TRBV29-1 and TRBJ2-3, with D uncertain. The TCR was taken from an adult in good health. The sequenced sample was peripheral blood, obtained on day 0 of AZD1222 vaccination. CDR3 sequence (DNA): TGCAGCGTTGAAGACACAGATACGCAGTATTTT. The encoded protein is CSVEDTDTQYF.